This T cell receptor (beta chain) was observed in a study of blood T cell repertoires in COVID-19. Study-level background: Italy, Spain and the United States were the sources of the convalescent and acute COVID-19 samples.

Original data processing: Estimation of nucleated cell counts was performed using reference gene primer amplification. Sequencing used immunoSEQ multiplex PCR; TCRdb keeps in-frame clones, though not all of them. Clonal size and the V and J genes are those of that table, whereas D and trimming came from the DNA. Among 150,000 to 200,000 clones listed, approximately 85% were seen once. Germline CDR1 reads SGHTA; CDR2 reads FQGTGA. Trimming stripped 3 bases from V and 6 bases from J, with 7 bases between. The CDR3 spans 12 residues. Seattle patients were enrolled while actively infected and followed longitudinally.

Sequenced material: peripheral blood. The TCR was taken from a man older than 75 with COVID-19, enrolled during active disease. The rearrangement joins TRBV7-3 to TRBJ2-3; D may be TRBD1 (5 bases). The CDR3 loop reads CASSFAGDTQYF. CDR3 in DNA: TGTGCCAGCAGCTTCGCAGGGGATACGCAGTATTTT. Combining the CDR3 with reference TRBV7-3 and TRBJ2-3 gives the whole variable domain GAGVSQTPSNKVTEKGKYVELRCDPISGHTALYWYRQSLGQGPEFLIYFQGTGAADDSGLPNDRFFAVRPEGSVSTLKIQRTERGDSAVYLCASSFAGDTQYFGPGTRLTVL.